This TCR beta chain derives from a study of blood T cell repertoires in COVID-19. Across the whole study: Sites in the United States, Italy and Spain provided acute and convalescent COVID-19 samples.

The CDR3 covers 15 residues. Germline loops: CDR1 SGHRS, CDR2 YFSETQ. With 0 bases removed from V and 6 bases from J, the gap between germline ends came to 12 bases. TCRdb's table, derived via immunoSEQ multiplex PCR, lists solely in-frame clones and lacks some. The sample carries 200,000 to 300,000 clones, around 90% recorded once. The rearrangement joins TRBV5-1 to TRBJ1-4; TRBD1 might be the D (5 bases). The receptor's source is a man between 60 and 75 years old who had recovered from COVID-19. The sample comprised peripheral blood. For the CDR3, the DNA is TGCGCCAGCAGCTTGGAGCGGGGCAGGGATGAAAAACTGTTTTTT. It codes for CASSLERGRDEKLFF.